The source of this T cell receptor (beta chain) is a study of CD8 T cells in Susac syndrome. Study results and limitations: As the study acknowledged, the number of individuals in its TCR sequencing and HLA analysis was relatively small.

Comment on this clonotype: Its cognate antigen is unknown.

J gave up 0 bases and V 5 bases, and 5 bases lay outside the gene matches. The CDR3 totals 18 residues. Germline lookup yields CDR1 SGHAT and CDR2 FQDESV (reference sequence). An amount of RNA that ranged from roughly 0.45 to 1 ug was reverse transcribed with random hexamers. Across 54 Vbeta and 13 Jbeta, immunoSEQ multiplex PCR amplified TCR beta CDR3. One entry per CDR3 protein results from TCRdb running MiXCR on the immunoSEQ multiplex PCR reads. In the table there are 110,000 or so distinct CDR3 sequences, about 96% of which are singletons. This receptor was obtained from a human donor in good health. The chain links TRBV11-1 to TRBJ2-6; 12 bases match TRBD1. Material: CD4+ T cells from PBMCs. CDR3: CASSQGTGGFSGANVLTF. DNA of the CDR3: TGTGCCAGCAGCCAAGGGACAGGGGGCTTCTCTGGGGCCAACGTCCTGACTTTC.